The clone carrying this T cell receptor (beta chain) appeared a few times. In TCRdb, the 5' RACE reads were re-called with MiXCR into one record per CDR3 protein. The data hold 40,000 to 50,000 distinct CDR3 sequences, with about 20% observed a single time. This sample was included in a study of chronic HIV infection and antiretroviral therapy. There are 16 residues in the CDR3. Trimming took 1 base from V and 0 from J, leaving 11 bases between them. The germline V gene has CDR1 SGHAT and CDR2 FQNNGV. This sequence joins TRBV11-2 and TRBJ2-3, with D perhaps being TRBD1 or TRBD2 (6 bases each). Input material: peripheral blood. This TCR was recovered from an adult who had HIV and had not received antiretroviral therapy, or was an uninfected healthy control (not recorded which). The CDR3 spells CASSLVPGASTDTQYF. The CDR3 DNA follows: TGTGCCAGCAGCTTAGTGCCGGGGGCTAGCACAGATACGCAGTATTTT. Variable domain in full (rest from reference TRBV11-2 and TRBJ2-3): EAGVAQSPRYKIIEKRQSVAFWCNPISGHATLYWYQQILGQGPKLLIQFQNNGVVDDSQLPKDRFSAERLKGVDSTLKIQPAKLEDSAVYLCASSLVPGASTDTQYFGPGTRLTVL.